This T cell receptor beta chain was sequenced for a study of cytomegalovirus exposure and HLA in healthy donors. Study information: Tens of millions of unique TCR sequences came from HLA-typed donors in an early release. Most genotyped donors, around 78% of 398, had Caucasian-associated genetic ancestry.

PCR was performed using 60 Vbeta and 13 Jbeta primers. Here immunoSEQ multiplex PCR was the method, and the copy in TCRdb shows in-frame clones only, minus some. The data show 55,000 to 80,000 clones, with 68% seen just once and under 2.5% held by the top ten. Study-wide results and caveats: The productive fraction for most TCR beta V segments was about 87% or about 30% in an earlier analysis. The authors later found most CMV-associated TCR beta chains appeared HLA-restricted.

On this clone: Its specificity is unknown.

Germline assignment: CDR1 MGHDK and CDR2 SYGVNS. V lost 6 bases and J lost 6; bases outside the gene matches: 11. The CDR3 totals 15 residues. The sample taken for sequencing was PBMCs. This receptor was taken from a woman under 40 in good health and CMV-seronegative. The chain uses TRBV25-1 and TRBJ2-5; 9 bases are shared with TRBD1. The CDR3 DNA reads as TGTGCCAGCAGCTCCTCCGGGACAGGGAGCCAGACCCAGTACTTC. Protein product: CASSSSGTGSQTQYF.